This T cell receptor beta chain was sequenced for a study of shared clonotypes between healthy human individuals. As to this clone: Its antigen is unidentified. Distinct nucleotide sequences in the sample also encode this CDR3.

CDR3 length: 14 amino acids. Per germline, CDR1 SGDLS and CDR2 YYNGEE. V shed 3 bases, J shed 0 bases, and the junction held 0 bases outside the gene matches. Sorted subsets were amplified in replicate PCRs using 200 ng DNA, around 30,000 T cell genomes. This table comes from immunoSEQ multiplex PCR, and its TCRdb copy is limited to in-frame clones, with some not included. The repertoire holds about 2 million clones, with less than 95% as singletons. CD45RO-negative, CCR7-positively selected cells formed the naive CD8 fraction, excluding terminally differentiated effector memory CD45RA+ cells. Findings and limits, study-wide: The four-donor shared clonotypes exceeded non-shared clonotypes in generation probability, with non-shared ones scoring lower.

The sequenced sample consisted of naive CD8+ T cells sorted from blood. The receptor was isolated from a man between 18 and 35 years old in good health. V is TRBV9 and J is TRBJ2-1, with 7 bases fitting TRBD2. The CDR3: CASSGTSSYNEQFF. The CDR3 bases are TGTGCCAGCAGCGGGACTAGCTCCTACAATGAGCAGTTCTTC.